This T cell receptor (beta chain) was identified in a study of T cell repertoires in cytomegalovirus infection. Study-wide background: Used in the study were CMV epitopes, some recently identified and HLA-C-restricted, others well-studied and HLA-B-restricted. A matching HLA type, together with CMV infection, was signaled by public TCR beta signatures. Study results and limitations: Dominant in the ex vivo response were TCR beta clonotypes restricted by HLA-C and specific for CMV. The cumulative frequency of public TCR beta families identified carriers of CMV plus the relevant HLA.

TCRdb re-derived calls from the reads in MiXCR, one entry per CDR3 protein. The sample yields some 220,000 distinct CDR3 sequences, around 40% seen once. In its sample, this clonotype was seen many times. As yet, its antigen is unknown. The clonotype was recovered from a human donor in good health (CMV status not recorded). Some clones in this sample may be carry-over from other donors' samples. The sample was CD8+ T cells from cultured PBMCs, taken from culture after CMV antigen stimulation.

The CDR3 loop is CASSFPGQGGYEQYF. The CDR3 DNA sequence: TGTGCCAGCAGCTTTCCGGGACAGGGCGGGTACGAGCAGTACTTC. The chain combines TRBV7-9 with TRBJ2-7, with 9 bases fitting TRBD1. This CDR3 is built from 15 residues. Looked up from germline, CDR1 is SEHNR and CDR2 is FQNEAQ (reference sequence). The J segment lost 4 bases and the V segment lost 3 bases, leaving 7 bases of the junction unmatched. The variable domain in full, completed from reference TRBV7-9 and TRBJ2-7, reads DTGVSQNPRHKITKRGQNVTFRCDPISEHNRLYWYRQTLGQGPEFLTYFQNEAQLEKSRLLSDRFSAERPKGSFSTLEIQRTEQGDSAMYLCASSFPGQGGYEQYFGPGTRLTVT.